This TCR beta chain was captured in a study of tumor-infiltrating lymphocytes in primary liver carcinoma. Concerning this clonotype: Its matching antigen is unknown. With a much larger clone just one base away, this may be a read error.

General study results and limits: Present in all five tumor regions were only about 7.5-24% of the top clones.

Total RNA and DNA came together from about 19-30 mg of bulk tissue without cell sorting. With a constant-region primer, TCR beta cDNA was made from around 520 ng of total RNA. Investigators got TCR beta libraries out of three nested multiplex PCR rounds, done with slightly modified ARM-PCR. In TCRdb, the multiplex PCR reads were re-called with MiXCR into one record per CDR3 protein. The sample has more than 60,000 distinct CDR3 sequences, 55% to 75% seen once. The sample consisted of liver tumor tissue from sampling region 4. Indicated subset: tumor region T4, right-lateral pole. The sequence was obtained from a man aged 35 to 55 with primary liver carcinoma and hepatitis B virus infection.

The CDR3 sequence is CATSRGGENYEQYF. In DNA, the CDR3 is TGTGCCACCTCTCGGGGCGGGGAGAACTACGAGCAGTACTTC. The rearrangement uses TRBV19 and TRBJ2-7; TRBD2 might be the D (6 bases). Germline CDR1 LNHDA, CDR2 SQIVND (reference sequence). V was shortened by 10 bases and J by 3 bases, with 19 bases between the two germline ends. The CDR3 contains 14 residues.